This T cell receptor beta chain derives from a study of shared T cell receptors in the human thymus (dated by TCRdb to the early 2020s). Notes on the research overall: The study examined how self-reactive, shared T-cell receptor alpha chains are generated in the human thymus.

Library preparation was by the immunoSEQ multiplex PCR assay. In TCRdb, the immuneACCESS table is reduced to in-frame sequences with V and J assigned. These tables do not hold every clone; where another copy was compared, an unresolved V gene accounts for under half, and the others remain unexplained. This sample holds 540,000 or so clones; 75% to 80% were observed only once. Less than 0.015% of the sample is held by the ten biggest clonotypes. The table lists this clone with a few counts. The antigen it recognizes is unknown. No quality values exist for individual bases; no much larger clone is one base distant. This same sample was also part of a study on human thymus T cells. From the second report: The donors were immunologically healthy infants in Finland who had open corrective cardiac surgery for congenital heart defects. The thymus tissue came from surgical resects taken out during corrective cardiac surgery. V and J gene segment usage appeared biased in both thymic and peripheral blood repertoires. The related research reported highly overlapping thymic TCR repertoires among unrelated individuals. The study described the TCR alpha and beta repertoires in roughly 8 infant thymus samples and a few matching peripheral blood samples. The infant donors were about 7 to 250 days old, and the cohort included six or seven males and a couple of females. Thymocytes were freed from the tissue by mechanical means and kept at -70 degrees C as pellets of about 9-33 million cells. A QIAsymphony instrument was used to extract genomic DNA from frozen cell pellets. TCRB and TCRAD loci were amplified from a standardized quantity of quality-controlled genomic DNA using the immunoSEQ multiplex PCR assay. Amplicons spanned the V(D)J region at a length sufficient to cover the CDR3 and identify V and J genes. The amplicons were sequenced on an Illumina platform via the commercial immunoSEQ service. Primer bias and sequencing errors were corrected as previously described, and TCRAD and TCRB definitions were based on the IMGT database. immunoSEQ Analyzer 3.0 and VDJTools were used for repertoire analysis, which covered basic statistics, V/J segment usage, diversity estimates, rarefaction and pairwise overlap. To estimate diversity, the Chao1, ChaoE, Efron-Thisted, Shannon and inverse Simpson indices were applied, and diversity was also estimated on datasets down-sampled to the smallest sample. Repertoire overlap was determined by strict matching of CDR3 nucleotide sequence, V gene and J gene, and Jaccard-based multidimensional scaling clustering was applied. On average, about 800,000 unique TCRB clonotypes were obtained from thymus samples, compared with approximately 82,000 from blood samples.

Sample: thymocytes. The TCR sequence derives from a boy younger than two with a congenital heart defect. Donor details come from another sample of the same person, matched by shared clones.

CDR3 sequence: CASSISTVGNTIYF. In nucleotides, the sequence is TGTGCCAGTAGTATATCTACAGTTGGAAACACCATATATTTT. The V and J segments used are TRBV19 and TRBJ1-3, with no confident D gene call. CDR3 length: 14 amino acids, cysteine to phenylalanine. Only the CDR3 part of the read is kept: 42 bases, read in frame from the first base. CDR1 and CDR2 are drawn from the germline V gene (reference sequence): LNHDA, SQIVND. V is clipped by 2 bases and J by 3 bases, and the sequence between their germline boundaries is 8 bases long.